This T cell receptor (beta chain) comes out of a study of blood T cell repertoires in COVID-19. About the study: Spain, Italy and the United States supplied samples that represented acute and convalescent COVID-19. T cells, B-cell-depleted T cells, or PBMCs supplied cDNA or gDNA.

Original handling: From reference gene primer amplification, estimates of nucleated cell counts were derived. The protocol was immunoSEQ multiplex PCR, while the TCRdb copy is restricted to in-frame clones and leaves out a portion. The V and J calls and clone size are taken from that table; D and trimming were inferred from the DNA. The profile shows about 160,000 clones, around 83% of them singletons. The CDR3 spans 15 residues. V trimming: 4 bases; J trimming: 0 bases; junction bases outside the gene matches: 3. Germline CDR1 reads SGHNT; CDR2 reads YYREEE (reference sequence). The sequencing input was peripheral blood. The V call is TRBV5-4, the J call TRBJ2-3, with TRBD1 matching over 9 bases. The origin of this receptor is a man in his forties with acute or convalescent COVID-19. The CDR3 DNA is TGTGCCAGCAGCCCTGGACAGGGGAGCACAGATACGCAGTATTTT. Its protein product is CASSPGQGSTDTQYF.